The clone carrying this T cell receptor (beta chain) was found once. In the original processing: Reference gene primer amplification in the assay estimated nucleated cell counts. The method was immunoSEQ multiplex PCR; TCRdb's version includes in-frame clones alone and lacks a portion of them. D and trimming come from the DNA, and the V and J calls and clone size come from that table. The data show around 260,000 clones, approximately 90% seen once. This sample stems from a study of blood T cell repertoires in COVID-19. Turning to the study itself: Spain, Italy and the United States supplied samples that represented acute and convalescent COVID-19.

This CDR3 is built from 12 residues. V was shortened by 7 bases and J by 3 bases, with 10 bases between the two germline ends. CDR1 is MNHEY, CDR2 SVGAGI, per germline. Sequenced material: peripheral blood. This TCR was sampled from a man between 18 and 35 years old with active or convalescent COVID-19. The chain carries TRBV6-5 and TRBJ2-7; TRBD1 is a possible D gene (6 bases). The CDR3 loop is CASKGQIYEQYF. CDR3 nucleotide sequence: TGTGCCAGCAAAGGACAGATCTACGAGCAGTACTTC.